A selection of T cell receptor beta chains follows, all from one sample in a study of spatial heterogeneity in lung cancer. TCRdb re-called the 5' RACE reads with MiXCR, one entry per CDR3 protein. Of about 86,000 distinct CDR3 sequences listed, over 10% are singletons. Sequencing was performed on PBMCs, taken at surgery. The receptors shown here come from a male donor with early-stage non-small cell lung cancer. Each CDR3 is given with its conserved first and last residue. A D gene is named only where the DNA matches it firmly. Size is omitted from some rows. Given values are once, few, many or a class for expanded clones.

J gene | clone size | D gene | V gene | CDR3 DNA | CDR3 protein
TRBJ2-7 | few | - | TRBV12-3/TRBV12-4 | TGTGCCAGCAGTTTAAAAGGGGCCTGGGGTTACGAGCAGTACTTC | CASSLKGAWGYEQYF
TRBJ2-5 | - | TRBD2 | TRBV7-8 | TGTGCCAGCAGCTCCAGATTGAGCGGGGGCTACCAAGAGACCCAGTACTTC | CASSSRLSGGYQETQYF
TRBJ2-1 | - | - | TRBV9 | TGTGCCAGCAGCGTAGAGTGGATGGGAGGCTTCTCCTACAATGAGCAGTTCTTC | CASSVEWMGGFSYNEQFF
TRBJ1-1 | many | - | TRBV3-1 | TGTGCCAGCAGCCTGGGACTACAGGGCAGGACTGAAGCTTTCTTT | CASSLGLQGRTEAFF
TRBJ2-7 | - | - | TRBV7-9 | TGTGCCAGCACCCCCGGGGACACCTACGAGCAGTACTTC | CASTPGDTYEQYF
TRBJ2-2 | few | - | TRBV29-1 | TGCAGCGCCGCCAATGCGTATAGCGGGGAGCTGTTTTTT | CSAANAYSGELFF
TRBJ2-1 | - | TRBD2 | TRBV30 | TGTGCCTGGAGTGAGGGGACTAGCGACTCTAGTGAGCAGTTCTTC | CAWSEGTSDSSEQFF
TRBJ2-7 | - | TRBD1 | TRBV11-2 | TGTGCCAGCAGCCCCAGAGGGGGCACCTACGAGCAGTACTTC | CASSPRGGTYEQYF
TRBJ1-5 | few | TRBD1 | TRBV2 | TGTGCCAGCAAGCGGGACAGTAATAGCAATCAGCCCCAGCATTTT | CASKRDSNSNQPQHF
TRBJ2-3 | few | - | TRBV30 | TGTGCCTGGGCCGGGCTCGGAGATACGCAGTATTTT | CAWAGLGDTQYF
TRBJ2-3 | - | - | TRBV7-3 | TGTGCCAGCAGCTTAACTCACGCCACAGATACGCAGTATTTT | CASSLTHATDTQYF
TRBJ1-6 | - | - | TRBV12-3/TRBV12-4 | TGTGCCAGCAGCTCCCCGGGATCACCCCTCCACTTT | CASSSPGSPLHF
TRBJ1-6 | few | TRBD1 | TRBV20-1 | TGCAGTGCCAAGACAGGGGGCGAGAATTCACCCCTCCACTTT | CSAKTGGENSPLHF
TRBJ1-1 | - | - | TRBV20-1 | TGCAGTGCCCAGAGGGTCGGCCGTGGGAACACTGAAGCTTTCTTT | CSAQRVGRGNTEAFF
TRBJ2-1 | - | - | TRBV11-2 | TGTGCCAGCAGCTTCTCCTCCGGACAGACGTACAATGAGCAGTTCTTC | CASSFSSGQTYNEQFF
TRBJ2-5 | - | - | TRBV4-2 | TGTGCCAGCAGCCCGCGGCCAGGGAATAACCAAGAGACCCAGTACTTC | CASSPRPGNNQETQYF
TRBJ1-3 | many | - | TRBV30 | TGTGCCTGGAGTGTTCCCGAGAAGGGAAACACCATATATTTT | CAWSVPEKGNTIYF
TRBJ2-7 | - | - | TRBV30 | TGTGCCTGGAGTCCCCCGACCTACGAGCAGTACTTC | CAWSPPTYEQYF
TRBJ2-7 | - | TRBD1 | TRBV5-1 | TGCGCCAGCAGCAGACAGGGCTACGAGCAGTACTTC | CASSRQGYEQYF
TRBJ2-1 | few | - | TRBV29-1 | TGCAGCGCCCCTTCCGGAGTCAATGAGCAGTTCTTC | CSAPSGVNEQFF
TRBJ2-3 | few | TRBD2 | TRBV29-1 | TGCAGCGGCCTAGCGGGTCCTAGCACAGATACGCAGTATTTT | CSGLAGPSTDTQYF
TRBJ1-2 | - | - | TRBV5-4 | TGTGCCAGCAGCTTCGGAAGGGAGGACTATGGCTACACCTTC | CASSFGREDYGYTF
TRBJ1-2 | few | - | TRBV6-5 | TGTGCCAGCAGTTATTACAGGGAAGGAGGTGGCTACACCTTC | CASSYYREGGGYTF
TRBJ2-7 | - | TRBD1 | TRBV20-1 | TGCAGTGCTATCGGTCGGACAGGGCGCGAGCAGTACTTC | CSAIGRTGREQYF
TRBJ2-2 | many | TRBD2 | TRBV5-1 | TGCGCCAGCAGCCTACTCCTGGGACTAGCGGGGGGAACGAACACCGGGGAGCTGTTTTTT | CASSLLLGLAGGTNTGELFF
TRBJ2-3 | - | - | TRBV29-1 | TGCAGCGTTGGAGGCCGATCTTCAGATACGCAGTATTTT | CSVGGRSSDTQYF
TRBJ2-5 | - | - | TRBV7-9 | TGTGCCAGCAGCGAGAGGGAGACCCAGTACTTC | CASSERETQYF
TRBJ2-3 | many | TRBD2 | TRBV20-1 | TGCAGTGCTCTGGCGGGAGGGCCGAGAGATACGCAGTATTTT | CSALAGGPRDTQYF
TRBJ1-2 | many | - | TRBV29-1 | TGCAGCGTTGATGGGGGGGGCAGAATTAGTGGCTACACCTTC | CSVDGGGRISGYTF
TRBJ2-7 | - | - | TRBV6-6 | TGTGCCAGCAGTTACTCCGGGGGAACCTACGAGCAGTACTTC | CASSYSGGTYEQYF
TRBJ1-2 | - | - | TRBV29-1 | TGCAGCGTTGATACGGGGGGCGCTGGCTATGGCTACACCTTC | CSVDTGGAGYGYTF
TRBJ1-4 | - | - | TRBV7-9 | TGTGCCAGCAGCTTACCCGGGTATGGGAAACTGTTTTTT | CASSLPGYGKLFF
TRBJ1-4 | few | - | TRBV10-1 | TGCGCCAGCGGGAAGGGGAATGCAACTAATGAAAAACTGTTTTTT | CASGKGNATNEKLFF
TRBJ2-7 | - | - | TRBV4-1 | TGCGCCAGCAGCCAAGATATGTCCCCAGGGCTCTACGAGCAGTACTTC | CASSQDMSPGLYEQYF
TRBJ2-7 | few | TRBD1 | TRBV20-1 | TGCAGTGCTAGAATAATCCGGGACAGGGCCGACGAGCAGTACTTC | CSARIIRDRADEQYF
TRBJ1-1 | - | - | TRBV29-1 | TGCAGCGGTGCCTGGGTGGGGCTGGGCACTGAAGCTTTCTTT | CSGAWVGLGTEAFF
TRBJ2-3 | few | - | TRBV15 | TGTGCCACCAGCTGGGATAAAGGAGATACGCAGTATTTT | CATSWDKGDTQYF
TRBJ1-6 | few | TRBD1 | TRBV29-1 | TGCAGCGTTGGACAGGGGGGTTCACCCCTCCACTTT | CSVGQGGSPLHF
TRBJ2-1 | few | - | TRBV6-1 | TGTGCCAGCAGCGTCTTGAATGAGCAGTTCTTC | CASSVLNEQFF
TRBJ1-2 | many | TRBD1 | TRBV3-1 | TGTGCCAGCAGCCAGCGGACAGGCGGTTACACCTTC | CASSQRTGGYTF
TRBJ2-1 | - | TRBD2 | TRBV5-1 | TGCGCCAGCAGCCTGGAGGGACTAGCGAGACCATACAATGAGCAGTTCTTC | CASSLEGLARPYNEQFF
TRBJ2-3 | few | - | TRBV24-1 | TGTGCCACCAGTGATGTGAGGCGGGGCGGTTTAACGCAGTATTTT | CATSDVRRGGLTQYF
TRBJ1-1 | many | TRBD1 | TRBV20-1 | TGCAGTGCTCTGAGTACAGGGGTTGAAGCTTTCTTT | CSALSTGVEAFF
TRBJ1-1 | many | TRBD1 | TRBV5-1 | TGCGCCAGCAGCCTTACAGGGGCCCAGAACACTGAAGCTTTCTTT | CASSLTGAQNTEAFF
TRBJ1-5 | few | - | TRBV19 | TGTGCCAGTAGTAGTGGCCTCGGGAGCAATCAGCCCCAGCATTTT | CASSSGLGSNQPQHF
TRBJ2-5 | - | - | TRBV11-2 | TGTGCCAGCAGCTTAGCTCTGCCAGGGGAGGAGACCCAGTACTTC | CASSLALPGEETQYF
TRBJ1-1 | - | - | TRBV15 | TGTGCCACCAGCAGAGGGACACCAAACACTGAAGCTTTCTTT | CATSRGTPNTEAFF
TRBJ2-7 | - | - | TRBV7-9 | TGTGCCAGCAGCGCTCGTCCCTACGAGCAGTACTTC | CASSARPYEQYF
TRBJ2-7 | - | TRBD1 | TRBV2 | TGTGCCAGCAAGCGGTTATTCGGGACAGGGGGCTCCGAGCAGTACTTC | CASKRLFGTGGSEQYF
TRBJ1-2 | - | - | TRBV20-1 | TGCAGTGCTAGAGATTTGCAGGGCTACACCTTC | CSARDLQGYTF
TRBJ2-5 | few | TRBD1 | TRBV12-3/TRBV12-4 | TGTGCCAGCAGTTTAGCGTCCGGGACAGGGAGCGAGACCCAGTACTTC | CASSLASGTGSETQYF
TRBJ2-2 | few | - | TRBV20-1 | TGCAGTGCTAAGAAAGGATGGGACACCGGGGAGCTGTTTTTT | CSAKKGWDTGELFF
TRBJ1-1 | - | - | TRBV29-1 | TGCAGCGCAGGGGAGGCCGAGAACACTGAAGCTTTCTTT | CSAGEAENTEAFF
TRBJ2-7 | few | TRBD2 | TRBV5-1 | TGCGCCAGCAGCCCCGGGGGGGTACTCTACGAGCAGTACTTC | CASSPGGVLYEQYF
TRBJ2-2 | - | - | TRBV24-1 | TGTGCCACCAGTACGACTCAAGGAAATACCGGGGAGCTGTTTTTT | CATSTTQGNTGELFF
TRBJ2-3 | few | - | TRBV3-1 | TGTGCCAGCAGCCAAGTATCCGGGTTCTCAGATACGCAGTATTTT | CASSQVSGFSDTQYF
TRBJ2-7 | - | - | TRBV18 | TGTGCCAGCTCTCGCACCGGGACTGCTTCCTACGAGCAGTACTTC | CASSRTGTASYEQYF